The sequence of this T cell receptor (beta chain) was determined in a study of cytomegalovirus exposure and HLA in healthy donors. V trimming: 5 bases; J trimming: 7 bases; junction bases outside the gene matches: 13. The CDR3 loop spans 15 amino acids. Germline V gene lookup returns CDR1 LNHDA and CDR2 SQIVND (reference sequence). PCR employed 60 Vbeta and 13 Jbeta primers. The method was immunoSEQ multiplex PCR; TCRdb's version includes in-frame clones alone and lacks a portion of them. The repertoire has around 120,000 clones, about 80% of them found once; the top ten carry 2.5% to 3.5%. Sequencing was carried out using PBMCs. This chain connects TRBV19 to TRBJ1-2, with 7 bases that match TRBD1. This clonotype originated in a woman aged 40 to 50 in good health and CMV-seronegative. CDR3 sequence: CASSPRPGGRSGYTF. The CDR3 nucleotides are TGTGCCAGTAGTCCACGCCCAGGGGGAAGGAGTGGCTACACCTTC.